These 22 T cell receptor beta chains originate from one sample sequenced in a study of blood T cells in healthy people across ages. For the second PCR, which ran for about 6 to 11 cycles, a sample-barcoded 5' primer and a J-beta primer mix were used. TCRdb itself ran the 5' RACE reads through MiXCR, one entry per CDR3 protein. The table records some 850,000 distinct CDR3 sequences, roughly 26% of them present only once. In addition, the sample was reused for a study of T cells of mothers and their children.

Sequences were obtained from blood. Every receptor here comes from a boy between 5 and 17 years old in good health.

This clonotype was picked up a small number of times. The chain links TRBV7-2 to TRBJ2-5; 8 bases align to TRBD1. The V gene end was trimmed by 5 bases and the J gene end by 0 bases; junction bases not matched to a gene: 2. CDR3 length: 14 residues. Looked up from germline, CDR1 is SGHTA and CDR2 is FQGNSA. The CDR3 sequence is CASSRGQDQETQYF. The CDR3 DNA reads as TGTGCCAGCAGCAGGGGACAGGACCAAGAGACCCAGTACTTC.

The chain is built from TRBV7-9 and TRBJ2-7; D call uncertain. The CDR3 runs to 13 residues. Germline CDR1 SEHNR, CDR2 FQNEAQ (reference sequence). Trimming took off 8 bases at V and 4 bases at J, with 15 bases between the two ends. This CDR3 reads CASGPIGVYEQYF. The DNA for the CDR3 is TGTGCCAGCGGCCCTATTGGGGTGTACGAGCAGTACTTC.

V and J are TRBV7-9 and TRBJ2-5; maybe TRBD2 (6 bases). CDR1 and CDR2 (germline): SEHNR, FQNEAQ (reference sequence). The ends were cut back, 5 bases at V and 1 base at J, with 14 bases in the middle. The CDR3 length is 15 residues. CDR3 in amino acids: CASSPERDSQETQYF. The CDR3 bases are TGTGCCAGCAGCCCCGAGAGGGACTCCCAAGAGACCCAGTACTTC.

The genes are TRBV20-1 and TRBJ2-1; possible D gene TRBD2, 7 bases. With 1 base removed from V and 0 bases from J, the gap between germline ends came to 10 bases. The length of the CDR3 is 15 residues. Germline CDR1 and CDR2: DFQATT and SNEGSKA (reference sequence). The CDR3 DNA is TGCAGTGCTAGAGCGGGGGGCAGCTCCTACAATGAGCAGTTCTTC. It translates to CSARAGGSSYNEQFF.

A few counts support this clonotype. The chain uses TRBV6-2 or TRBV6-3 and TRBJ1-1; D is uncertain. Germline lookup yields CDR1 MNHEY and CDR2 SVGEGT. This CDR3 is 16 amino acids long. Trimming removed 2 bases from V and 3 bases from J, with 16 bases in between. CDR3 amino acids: CASSYVAFPSDTEAFF. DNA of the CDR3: TGTGCCAGCAGTTACGTAGCTTTTCCTTCGGACACTGAAGCTTTCTTT.

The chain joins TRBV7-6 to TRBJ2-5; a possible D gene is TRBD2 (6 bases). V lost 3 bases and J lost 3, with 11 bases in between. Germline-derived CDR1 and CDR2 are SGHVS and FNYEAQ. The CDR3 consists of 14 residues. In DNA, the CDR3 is TGTGCCAGCAGCTTGATGCGGGGTGAAGAGACCCAGTACTTC. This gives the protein CASSLMRGEETQYF.

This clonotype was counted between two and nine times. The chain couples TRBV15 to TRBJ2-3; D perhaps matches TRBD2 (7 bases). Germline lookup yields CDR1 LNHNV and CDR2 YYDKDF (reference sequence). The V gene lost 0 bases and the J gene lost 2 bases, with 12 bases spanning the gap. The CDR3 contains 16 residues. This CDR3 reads CATSREVGGATDTQYF. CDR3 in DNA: TGTGCCACCAGCAGAGAAGTTGGGGGGGCCACAGATACGCAGTATTTT.

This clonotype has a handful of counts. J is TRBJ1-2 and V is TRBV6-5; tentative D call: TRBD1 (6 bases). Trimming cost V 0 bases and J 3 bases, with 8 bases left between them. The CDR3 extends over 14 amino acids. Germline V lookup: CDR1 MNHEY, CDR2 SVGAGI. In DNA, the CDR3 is TGTGCCAGCAGTTACTCTAACAGGGACTATGGCTACACCTTC. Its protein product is CASSYSNRDYGYTF.

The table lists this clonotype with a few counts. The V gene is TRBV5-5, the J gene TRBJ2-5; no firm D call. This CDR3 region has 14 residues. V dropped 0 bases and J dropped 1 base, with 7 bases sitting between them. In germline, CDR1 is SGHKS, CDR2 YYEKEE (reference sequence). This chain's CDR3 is CASSLGPRQETQYF. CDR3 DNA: TGTGCCAGCAGCTTGGGGCCGCGCCAAGAGACCCAGTACTTC.

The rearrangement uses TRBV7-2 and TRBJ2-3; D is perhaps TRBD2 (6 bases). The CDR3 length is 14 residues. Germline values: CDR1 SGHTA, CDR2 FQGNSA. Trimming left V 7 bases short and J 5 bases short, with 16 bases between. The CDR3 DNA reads TGTGCCAGCACCGGGGGATGGAGGAAAGATACGCAGTATTTT. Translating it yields CASTGGWRKDTQYF.

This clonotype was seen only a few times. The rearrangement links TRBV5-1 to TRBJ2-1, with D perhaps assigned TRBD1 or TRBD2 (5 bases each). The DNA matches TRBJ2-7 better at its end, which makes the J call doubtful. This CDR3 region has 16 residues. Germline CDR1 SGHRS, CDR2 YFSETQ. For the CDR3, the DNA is TGCGCCAGCAGCTTGGTGATGGGGACCATGAGGTACGAGCAGTACTTC. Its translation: CASSLVMGTMRYEQYF.

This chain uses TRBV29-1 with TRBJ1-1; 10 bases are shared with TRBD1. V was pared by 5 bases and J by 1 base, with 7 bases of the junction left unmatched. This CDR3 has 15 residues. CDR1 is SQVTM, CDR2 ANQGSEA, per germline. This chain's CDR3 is CSVFRDRGPNTEAFF. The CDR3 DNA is TGCAGCGTTTTCCGGGACAGGGGCCCGAACACTGAAGCTTTCTTT.

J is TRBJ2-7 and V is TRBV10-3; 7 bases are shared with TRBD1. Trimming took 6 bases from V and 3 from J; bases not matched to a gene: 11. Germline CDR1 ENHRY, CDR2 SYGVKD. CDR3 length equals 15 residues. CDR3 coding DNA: TGTGCCATCAGCAGACAGGGTGTAATAAACTACGAGCAGTACTTC. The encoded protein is CAISRQGVINYEQYF.

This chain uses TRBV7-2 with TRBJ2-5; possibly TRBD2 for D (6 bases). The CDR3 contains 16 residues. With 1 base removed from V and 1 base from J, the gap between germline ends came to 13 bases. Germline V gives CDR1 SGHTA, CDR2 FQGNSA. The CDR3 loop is CASSLVRGSVQETQYF. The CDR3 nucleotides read TGTGCCAGCAGCTTAGTACGGGGGAGCGTCCAAGAGACCCAGTACTTC.

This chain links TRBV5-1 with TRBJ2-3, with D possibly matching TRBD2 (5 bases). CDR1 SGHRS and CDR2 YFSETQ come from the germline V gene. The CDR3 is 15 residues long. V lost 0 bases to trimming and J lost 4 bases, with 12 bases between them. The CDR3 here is CASSLGGLEADTQYF. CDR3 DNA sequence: TGCGCCAGCAGCTTGGGCGGGCTGGAAGCAGATACGCAGTATTTT.

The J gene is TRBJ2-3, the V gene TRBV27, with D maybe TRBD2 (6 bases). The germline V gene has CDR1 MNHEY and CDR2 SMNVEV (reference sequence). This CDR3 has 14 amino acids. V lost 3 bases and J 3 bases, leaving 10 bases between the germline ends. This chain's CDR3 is CASSFGLATDTQYF. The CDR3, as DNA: TGTGCCAGCAGTTTCGGGCTAGCGACAGATACGCAGTATTTT.

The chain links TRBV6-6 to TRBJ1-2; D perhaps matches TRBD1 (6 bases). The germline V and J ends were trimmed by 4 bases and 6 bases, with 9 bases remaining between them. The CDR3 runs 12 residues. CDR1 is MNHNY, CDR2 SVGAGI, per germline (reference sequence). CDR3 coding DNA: TGTGCCAGCAGTTCAGGGGCCCATGGCTACACCTTC. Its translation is CASSSGAHGYTF.

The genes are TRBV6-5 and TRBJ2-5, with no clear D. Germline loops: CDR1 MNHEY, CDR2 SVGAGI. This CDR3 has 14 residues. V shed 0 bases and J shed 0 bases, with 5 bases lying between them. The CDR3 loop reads CASSYSRNQETQYF. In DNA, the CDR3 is TGTGCCAGCAGTTACTCTAGGAACCAAGAGACCCAGTACTTC.

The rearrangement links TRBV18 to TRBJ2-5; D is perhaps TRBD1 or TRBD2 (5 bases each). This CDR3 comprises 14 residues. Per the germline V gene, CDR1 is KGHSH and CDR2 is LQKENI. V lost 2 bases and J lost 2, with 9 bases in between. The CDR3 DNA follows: TGTGCCAGCTCACCAGGGACGAGACAAGAGACCCAGTACTTC. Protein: CASSPGTRQETQYF.

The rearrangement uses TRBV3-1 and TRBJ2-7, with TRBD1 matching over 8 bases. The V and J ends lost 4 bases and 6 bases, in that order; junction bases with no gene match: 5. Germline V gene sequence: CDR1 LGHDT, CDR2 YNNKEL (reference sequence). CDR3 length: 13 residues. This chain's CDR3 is CASSLRGRSEQYF. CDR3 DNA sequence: TGTGCCAGCAGCCTCAGGGGGCGCAGCGAGCAGTACTTC.

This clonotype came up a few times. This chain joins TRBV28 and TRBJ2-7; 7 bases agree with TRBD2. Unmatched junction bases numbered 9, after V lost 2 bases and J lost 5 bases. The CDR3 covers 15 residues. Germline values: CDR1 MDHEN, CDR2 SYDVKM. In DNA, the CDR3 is TGTGCCAGCAGTTTAATGGGAGGGACGGGCGACGAGCAGTACTTC. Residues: CASSLMGGTGDEQYF.

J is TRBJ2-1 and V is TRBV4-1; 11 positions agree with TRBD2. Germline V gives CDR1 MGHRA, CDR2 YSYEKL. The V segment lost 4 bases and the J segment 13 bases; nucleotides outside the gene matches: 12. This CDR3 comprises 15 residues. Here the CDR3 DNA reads TGCGCCAGCAGCCCCTCACTAGCGGGGGCCCTAGTCCAGTTCTTC. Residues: CASSPSLAGALVQFF.